This is a list of T cell receptor beta chains from one sample in a study of response to subunit inactivated influenza vaccine. Using its own MiXCR run on the RT-PCR reads, TCRdb lists one record per CDR3 protein. This table has 150,000 or so distinct CDR3 sequences, around 10% appearing once. Specimen: CD8+ T cells sorted from PBMCs, collected around 25 months after vaccination. These receptors all stem from a man in his fifties or sixties who received an inactivated influenza vaccine. The CDR3 runs from the conserved cysteine through the conserved F or W. D genes are given only for firm matches. Clone size appears in some rows only: once, few, many, or a class for an expanded clone.

few,TRBJ1-1,.,TRBV18,14,TGTGCCAGCTCACCTTGGTCGTACGACACTGAAGCTTTCTTT,CASSPWSYDTEAFF
.,TRBJ2-5,TRBD2,TRBV28,14,TGTGCCAGCAGTCAGACTAGCGGGGACGAGACCCAGTACTTC,CASSQTSGDETQYF
once,TRBJ1-2,TRBD1,TRBV2,12,TGTGCCAGTCTACAGGGGCTGCATGGCTACACCTTC,CASLQGLHGYTF
.,TRBJ2-7,TRBD1,TRBV11-2,17,TGTGCCAGCAGCTTAGTGGACCACGGGACAGGACGCTACGAGCAGTACTTC,CASSLVDHGTGRYEQYF
few,TRBJ1-4,.,TRBV2,16,TGTGCCAGCAGTGATGGAGGGAGGCGTCGTAATGAAAAACTGTTTTTT,CASSDGGRRRNEKLFF
few,TRBJ1-2,.,TRBV29-1,12,TGCAGCGTTGAGGCCGGGCTCTATGGCTACACCTTC,CSVEAGLYGYTF
.,TRBJ1-1,TRBD1,TRBV5-1,15,TGCGCCAGCAGCTTGAAGGGGGCGGGTGATACTGAAGCTTTCTTT,CASSLKGAGDTEAFF
.,TRBJ2-1,.,TRBV20-1,13,TGCAGTGCTAGAGTCCGGGGCCGGGATGAGCAGTTCTTC,CSARVRGRDEQFF
many,TRBJ2-1,TRBD2,TRBV5-1,16,TGCGCCAGCAGCTTTACGGGACTAGCGGGAGATAATGAGCAGTTCTTC,CASSFTGLAGDNEQFF
.,TRBJ2-3,.,TRBV3-1,13,TGTGCCAGCAGCCAAGTCGTAGCGGATACGCAGTATTTT,CASSQVVADTQYF
.,TRBJ2-2,.,TRBV20-1,15,TGCAGTGCTAGACGCTTTACCCTTGACACCGGGGAGCTGTTTTTT,CSARRFTLDTGELFF
.,TRBJ2-1,TRBD2,TRBV6-5,15,TGTGCCAGCAGTTACTCGACTCGCGGGAGGGCTGAGCAGTTCTTC,CASSYSTRGRAEQFF
many,TRBJ2-3,.,TRBV7-2,15,TGTGCCAGCAGCTTGGAGAGAGGAGCTATAGATACGCAGTATTTT,CASSLERGAIDTQYF
few,TRBJ2-3,.,TRBV10-3,14,TGTGCCATTAGAGACCCCGCGGCGGCAGATACGCAGTATTTT,CAIRDPAAADTQYF
few,TRBJ2-2,TRBD1,TRBV11-2,16,TGTGCCAGCAACCCAACTAACAGGGGGCTGAGCGGGGAGCTGTTTTTT,CASNPTNRGLSGELFF
few,TRBJ2-3,TRBD2,TRBV28,17,TGTGCCAGCAGTTTAAGTATTGGATTAGCGGGAGAAGATACGCAGTATTTT,CASSLSIGLAGEDTQYF
.,TRBJ1-1,.,TRBV27,13,TGTGCCACCCATACCAGGGCGAACACTGAAGCTTTCTTT,CATHTRANTEAFF
.,TRBJ1-5,.,TRBV15,14,TGTGCCACCAGCAGAGACAGGGTGGGTCAGCCCCAGCATTTT,CATSRDRVGQPQHF
few,TRBJ2-5,TRBD2,TRBV6-5,17,TGTGCCAGCAGTTACCGGCCCCTAGCGGGAGTGACGGAGACCCAGTACTTC,CASSYRPLAGVTETQYF
few,TRBJ2-2,.,TRBV27,15,TGTGCCAGCAGTTTGTCGCAGGGGATTACCGGGGAGCTGTTTTTT,CASSLSQGITGELFF